Below are 20 T cell receptor beta chains sequenced from a single sample in a study of T cell responses to AZD1222 COVID-19 vaccine. Here immunoSEQ multiplex PCR was the method, and the copy in TCRdb shows in-frame clones only, minus some. Of 80,000 or so clones listed, nearly 90% are singletons. Here the sequenced sample was peripheral blood, taken on day 0 of MenACWY control vaccination. These receptors were obtained from an adult in good health.

The V and J genes are TRBV5-8 and TRBJ2-7, with TRBD2 matching 11 bases. Germline CDR1 reads SGHTS; CDR2 reads YDEGEE. CDR3 length: 18 amino acids. J gave up 3 bases and V 4 bases, and 15 bases lay outside the gene matches. Here the CDR3 DNA reads TGTGCCAGCAGCCCAGAGGGTAGCGGGGGGGCCACCATCTACGAGCAGTACTTC. It specifies CASSPEGSGGATIYEQYF.

J is TRBJ2-7 and V is TRBV7-2, with 8 bases identical to TRBD1. The CDR3 consists of 13 residues. V lost 5 bases to trimming and J lost 2 bases; unmatched junction nucleotides: 2. Germline V CDR1 and CDR2: SGHTA, FQGNSA. This CDR3 is CASSEQGAYEQYF. The CDR3 bases are TGTGCCAGCAGCGAACAGGGGGCCTACGAGCAGTACTTC.

The chain is built from TRBV18 and TRBJ1-5; 7 bases match TRBD1. J was trimmed by 7 bases and V by 5 bases; bases with no gene match: 14. Germline V lookup: CDR1 KGHSH, CDR2 LQKENI. The CDR3 sequence is 16 residues long. CDR3 in amino acids: CASSTDRGGAGQPQHF. The CDR3 nucleotides read TGTGCCAGCTCAACAGATAGAGGGGGCGCCGGGCAGCCCCAGCATTTT. Based on the CDR3 plus reference TRBV18 and TRBJ1-5, the full variable domain is NAGVMQNPRHLVRRRGQEARLRCSPMKGHSHVYWYRQLPEEGLKFMVYLQKENIIDESGMPKERFSAEFPKEGPSILRIQQVVRGDSAAYFCASSTDRGGAGQPQHFGDGTRLSIL.

The V and J genes are TRBV2 and TRBJ1-2; weak D call: TRBD1 (5 bases). This CDR3 contains 13 residues. Trimming shortened V by 6 bases and J by 10 bases, and 18 bases separated the two germline ends. Germline lookup yields CDR1 SNHLY and CDR2 FYNNEI. DNA for the CDR3: TGTGCCAGCAGGGGGGGACCGGGGTTAGTCTACACCTTC. Protein product: CASRGGPGLVYTF.

This clone has a handful of counts. The chain links TRBV6-5 to TRBJ2-3; the D gene is possibly TRBD2 (7 bases). The CDR3 runs 16 residues. V lost 0 bases and J 3 bases, leaving 13 bases between the germline ends. Germline lookup yields CDR1 MNHEY and CDR2 SVGAGI. The DNA for the CDR3 is TGTGCCAGCAGTTACTCGGGGGGGCGGAGGACAGATACGCAGTATTTT. This sequence encodes CASSYSGGRRTDTQYF.

The V and J genes are TRBV6-5 and TRBJ1-5, with 7 positions matching TRBD1. The germline CDR1 and CDR2 sequences are MNHEY and SVGAGI. The CDR3 spans 15 residues. J lost 2 bases, V lost 6 bases, and 7 bases had no gene match. The CDR3 loop is CASSTGVGGNQPQHF. DNA of the CDR3: TGTGCCAGCAGCACAGGGGTGGGGGGCAATCAGCCCCAGCATTTT.

The genes are TRBV3-1 (or the pseudogene TRBV3-2) and TRBJ1-2, with D possibly matching TRBD1 (5 bases). Germline CDR1 is LGHDT and CDR2 is YNNKEL (reference sequence). The CDR3 spans 15 residues. V shed 6 bases and J shed 8 bases, with 22 bases lying between them. CDR3 bases: TGTGCCAGCAGTCAATATTACACGGGGGATAGAGGCTACACCTTC. It yields the protein CASSQYYTGDRGYTF.

This rearrangement joins TRBV7-2 to TRBJ2-1, with TRBD2 as a possible D gene (5 bases). The germline V gene encodes CDR1 SGHTA and CDR2 FQGNSA. V was shortened by 0 bases and J by 5 bases, with 11 bases between the two germline ends. This CDR3 comprises 15 residues. The CDR3 protein is CASSLAWTSHNEQFF. The CDR3 DNA is TGTGCCAGCAGCTTAGCGTGGACTTCTCACAATGAGCAGTTCTTC.

The rearrangement uses TRBV20-1 and TRBJ2-3, with 10 nucleotides matching TRBD2. This CDR3 is built from 13 residues. Germline CDR1 is DFQATT and CDR2 is SNEGSKA (reference sequence). With 3 bases clipped from V and 10 bases from J, the junction kept 7 bases outside the gene matches. The CDR3 loop is CSASSLAGTSQYF. The CDR3 coding sequence is TGCAGTGCTAGTTCACTAGCGGGGACTTCGCAGTATTTT.

V usage is TRBV2 and J usage is TRBJ2-3; 7 nucleotides align to TRBD2. CDR3 length: 15 amino acids. After removal of 8 bases from V and 3 bases from J, the junction contained 11 bases not matched to a gene. CDR1 is SNHLY and CDR2 is FYNNEI in the germline V gene. In DNA, the CDR3 is TGTGCCAGCGCCCGGGGCGGGGAGGGGACAGATACGCAGTATTTT. It encodes CASARGGEGTDTQYF.

This rearrangement joins TRBV29-1 to TRBJ2-7; D gene ambiguous. V shed 7 bases and J shed 2 bases, with 9 bases lying between them. The CDR3 sequence is 11 residues long. In germline, CDR1 is SQVTM, CDR2 ANQGSEA. This chain's CDR3 is CSAPGAYEQYF. The CDR3 DNA follows: TGCAGCGCCCCTGGGGCCTACGAGCAGTACTTC.

This chain uses TRBV7-2 with TRBJ1-2; D is undetermined. The germline V gene encodes CDR1 SGHTA and CDR2 FQGNSA. The CDR3 runs 13 residues. V was trimmed by 5 bases and J by 5 bases, leaving 12 bases between them. CDR3: CASSATEGYGYTF. The CDR3 bases are TGTGCCAGCAGCGCGACCGAGGGATATGGCTACACCTTC.

V gene TRBV6-2 or TRBV6-3 combines with J gene TRBJ2-2, with D uncertain. Trimming shortened V by 3 bases and J by 1 base, and 3 bases separated the two germline ends. Germline-derived CDR1 and CDR2 are MNHEY and SVGEGT. The CDR3 contains 13 residues. CDR3 region: CASSYMNTGELFF. For the CDR3, the DNA is TGTGCCAGCAGTTATATGAACACCGGGGAGCTGTTTTTT.

This rearrangement joins TRBV3-1 (or the pseudogene TRBV3-2) to TRBJ1-4, with a weak D call TRBD1 (6 bases). Germline loops: CDR1 LGHDT, CDR2 YNNKEL (reference sequence). This CDR3 spans 17 amino acids. V was pared by 3 bases and J by 5 bases, with 19 bases between. CDR3 protein: CASSHSGTRCLNEKLFF. The CDR3 DNA sequence: TGTGCCAGCAGCCATTCCGGGACACGGTGCCTAAATGAAAAACTGTTTTTT.

Only one count was recorded for this clone. The chain recombines TRBV27 with TRBJ2-3; weak D call: TRBD1 (5 bases). Looked up from germline, CDR1 is MNHEY and CDR2 is SMNVEV (reference sequence). Trimming removed 2 bases at V and 4 bases at J, with 10 bases between. The CDR3 has 14 amino acids. The CDR3: CASSLAGFADTQYF. DNA of the CDR3: TGTGCCAGCAGTTTAGCAGGGTTCGCAGATACGCAGTATTTT.

J is TRBJ1-1 and V is TRBV21-1; the table's D gene call, TRBD1, was not cross checked with the DNA. TRBV21-1 is recorded as a pseudogene. The CDR3 contains 13 residues. The CDR3 DNA reads TGTGCCAGCAGGGGACATTTGAACACTGAAGCTTTCTTT. Translation: CASRGHLNTEAFF.

The chain joins TRBV11-2 to TRBJ1-2; 8 bases agree with TRBD1. The ends lost 5 bases at V and 0 bases at J; junction bases unmatched: 11. Germline loops: CDR1 SGHAT, CDR2 FQNNGV. The CDR3 has 17 residues. The CDR3, as DNA: TGTGCCAGCAGCCTACAGGGGGAAACCCTTACTAACTATGGCTACACCTTC. This encodes CASSLQGETLTNYGYTF.

The chain uses TRBV18 and TRBJ1-2; D possibly corresponds to TRBD1 (5 bases). V lost 2 bases to trimming and J lost 6 bases, with 10 bases between them. Per the germline V gene, CDR1 is KGHSH and CDR2 is LQKENI. This CDR3 spans 13 amino acids. The CDR3 DNA is TGTGCCAGCTCACCAGGGGGGATTGATGGCTACACCTTC. It translates to CASSPGGIDGYTF.

In DNA, the CDR3 is TGTGCCACCAGCAGAGATAGGTTCCCCCCCGGCTACACCTTC. It is translated as CATSRDRFPPGYTF. The J gene is TRBJ1-2, the V gene TRBV15; D is uncertain. Germline values: CDR1 LNHNV, CDR2 YYDKDF (reference sequence). This CDR3 has 14 residues. Between the trimmed V and J ends, which lost 0 bases and 8 bases, there was a span of 13 bases.

V and J are TRBV6-1 and TRBJ1-1; D possibly corresponds to TRBD1 (6 bases). Trimming stripped 3 bases from V and 7 bases from J, with 12 bases between. CDR3 size: 13 residues. Per the germline V gene, CDR1 is MNHNS and CDR2 is SASEGT. CDR3 sequence reads: CASSDRGAGEAFF. The CDR3 nucleotides are TGTGCCAGCAGTGACCGGGGGGCCGGTGAAGCTTTCTTT.